Listed below are T cell receptor beta chains from one sample, sequenced in a study of regulatory T cells in long-lasting Graves disease. TCRdb re-derived calls from the multiplex PCR reads in MiXCR, one entry per CDR3 protein. This table has about 530,000 distinct CDR3 sequences, more than 15% appearing once. These same data were also listed under a study on T cells in Graves' hyperthyroidism and ophthalmopathy.

The source material was peripheral blood mononuclear cells (PBMCs), sampled at new diagnosis, from a patient treated with antithyroid drugs. Receptor source: a woman aged 35-65 years with Graves disease. The CDR3 runs from the conserved cysteine through the conserved F or W. The D gene is left open where the match is weak. A clone size is listed for some rows: how often the clone was seen (once, few, many), or a class if it is expanded.

D: -; V: TRBV12-3/TRBV12-4; size: many; J: TRBJ1-5; CDR3: CASRTTGIGNQPQHF; DNA: TGTGCCAGCAGGACTACAGGGATTGGCAATCAGCCCCAGCATTTT
D: TRBD2; V: TRBV12-3/TRBV12-4; size: many; J: TRBJ2-7; CDR3: CASSLGGGTSYEQYF; DNA: TGTGCCAGCAGCTTAGGCGGGGGAACCTCCTACGAGCAGTACTTC
D: -; V: TRBV27; size: few; J: TRBJ1-1; CDR3: CASSLSPIANTEAFF; DNA: TGTGCCAGCAGTTTATCCCCGATAGCGAACACTGAAGCTTTCTTT
D: -; V: TRBV5-1; size: -; J: TRBJ2-1; CDR3: CASSLGALGPREDEQFF; DNA: TGCGCCAGCAGCTTGGGGGCCCTAGGGCCCAGGGAGGATGAGCAGTTCTTC
D: TRBD1; V: TRBV5-1; size: -; J: TRBJ1-1; CDR3: CASSSQGGVNTEAFF; DNA: TGCGCCAGCAGCTCACAGGGGGGAGTTAACACTGAAGCTTTCTTT
D: TRBD1; V: TRBV19; size: -; J: TRBJ2-7; CDR3: CASTTQGQGIDEQYF; DNA: TGTGCCAGTACAACTCAGGGACAGGGGATCGACGAGCAGTACTTC
D: -; V: TRBV6-1; size: -; J: TRBJ2-5; CDR3: CASSVGGVGETQYF; DNA: TGTGCCAGCAGTGTAGGTGGGGTTGGTGAGACCCAGTACTTC
D: -; V: TRBV9; size: -; J: TRBJ2-2; CDR3: CASSVEGGGPSNTGELFF; DNA: TGTGCCAGCAGCGTAGAAGGGGGTGGTCCTTCGAACACCGGGGAGCTGTTTTTT
D: TRBD2; V: TRBV12-3/TRBV12-4; size: many; J: TRBJ2-5; CDR3: CASSLGASGRYLRETQYF; DNA: TGTGCCAGCAGTTTAGGGGCTAGCGGGCGATACCTGAGAGAGACCCAGTACTTC
D: -; V: TRBV5-1; size: -; J: TRBJ1-4; CDR3: CASSRAAATNEKLFF; DNA: TGCGCCAGCAGCCGGGCGGCAGCAACTAATGAAAAACTGTTTTTT
D: TRBD2; V: TRBV2; size: many; J: TRBJ2-1; CDR3: CASKAPSGDNEQFF; DNA: TGTGCCAGCAAGGCCCCTAGCGGCGACAATGAGCAGTTCTTC
D: -; V: TRBV6-2/TRBV6-3; size: -; J: TRBJ1-5; CDR3: CASSYSQGIEPQHF; DNA: TGTGCCAGCAGTTACTCGCAGGGAATCGAGCCCCAGCATTTT
D: TRBD1; V: TRBV10-3; size: -; J: TRBJ2-1; CDR3: CAIRPGQGAGEQFF; DNA: TGTGCCATCAGGCCGGGACAGGGGGCGGGTGAGCAGTTCTTC